Presented here are 14 T cell receptor beta chains from one specimen sequenced in a study of T cells in Graves' hyperthyroidism and ophthalmopathy. Amplification of TCR beta CDR3 regions was performed using RNA transcripts as template. A first-round RT-PCR of the TCR CDR3 used the HTBI primer set. TCRdb reprocessed the multiplex PCR reads via MiXCR and lists one record per CDR3 protein. There are approximately 600,000 distinct CDR3 sequences in the sample; 15% to 20% occur only once, and less than 4.5% lies in the top ten. Input material: blood. The receptor set was obtained from a woman aged 25 to 39 with Graves' hyperthyroidism.

This clonotype was observed many times. This chain uses TRBV15 with TRBJ1-6, with no clear D. The ends were cut back, 2 bases at V and 10 bases at J, with 21 bases in the middle. This CDR3 contains 17 residues. Per the germline V gene, CDR1 is LNHNV and CDR2 is YYDKDF (reference sequence). In DNA form, the CDR3 reads TGTGCCACCAGCAGATCCTCAGCACGGTCAGGATCCTCACCCCTCCACTTT. Translation: CATSRSSARSGSSPLHF.

V and J are TRBV4-2 and TRBJ1-4; TRBD1 matches 9 bases. Unmatched junction bases numbered 6, after V lost 3 bases and J lost 1 base. Germline CDR1 is LGHNA and CDR2 is YNFKEQ. This CDR3 has 17 residues. In DNA form, the CDR3 reads TGTGCCAGCAGCCAGGGGACAGGGAGCGTAACTAATGAAAAACTGTTTTTT. This sequence encodes CASSQGTGSVTNEKLFF.

This clonotype was picked up many times. The J gene is TRBJ2-7, the V gene TRBV7-9, with a possible D match to TRBD2 (5 bases). Germline CDR1 reads SEHNR; CDR2 reads FQNEAQ (reference sequence). This CDR3 comprises 16 residues. Deletions cut 1 base from V and 0 bases from J, with 13 bases between. The CDR3 is CASSLGLAASSYEQYF. Written as DNA, the CDR3 is TGTGCCAGCAGCTTAGGGCTAGCAGCTAGCTCCTACGAGCAGTACTTC.

The gene calls are TRBV2 and TRBJ2-3, with 11 bases that match TRBD2. CDR1 and CDR2 from the germline V gene are SNHLY and FYNNEI. The CDR3 is made up of 16 amino acids. V gave up 5 bases and J gave up 4 bases; unmatched junction bases: 8. CDR3 DNA sequence: TGTGCCAGCAGTCCACGACTAGCGGGATTGGCAGATACGCAGTATTTT. It is translated as CASSPRLAGLADTQYF.

The chain is built from TRBV5-1 and TRBJ1-3, with D unresolved. With 0 bases removed from V and 0 bases from J, the gap between germline ends came to 13 bases. Per germline, CDR1 SGHRS and CDR2 YFSETQ. This CDR3 is built from 17 residues. CDR3 coding DNA: TGCGCCAGCAGCTTGGCTACACCGGGCGGCTCTGGAAACACCATATATTTT. It translates to CASSLATPGGSGNTIYF. Together with reference TRBV5-1 and TRBJ1-3, the CDR3 gives the full variable domain: KAGVTQTPRYLIKTRGQQVTLSCSPISGHRSVSWYQQTPGQGLQFLFEYFSETQRNKGNFPGRFSGRQFSNSRSEMNVSTLELGDSALYLCASSLATPGGSGNTIYFGEGSWLTVV.

This sequence joins TRBV9 and TRBJ2-5; D is uncertain. CDR1 is SGDLS and CDR2 is YYNGEE in the germline V gene. The CDR3 loop spans 13 amino acids. V lost 2 bases and J 2 bases, leaving 7 bases between the germline ends. The CDR3 DNA reads TGTGCCAGCAGCGTGCAAGGTCAAGAGACCCAGTACTTC. Its protein product is CASSVQGQETQYF.

The sample holds many counts of this clonotype. V is TRBV5-1 and J is TRBJ2-7; possible D gene TRBD2, 5 bases. V gave up 1 base and J gave up 2 bases, with 7 bases separating them. The CDR3 is 13 residues long. Germline CDR1 is SGHRS and CDR2 is YFSETQ. The CDR3 is CASSLSRAYEQYF. The CDR3 nucleotides are TGCGCCAGCAGCTTGTCGAGGGCCTACGAGCAGTACTTC.

In its sample, this clonotype was seen many times. The chain links TRBV5-8 to TRBJ2-3; the match to TRBD1 covers 9 bases. The germline V gene has CDR1 SGHTS and CDR2 YDEGEE. V dropped 5 bases and J dropped 1; count of bases not matched to a gene: 5. This CDR3 has 15 residues. The CDR3 bases are TGTGCCAGCAGTCCCGGGACAGGGCGCACAGATACGCAGTATTTT. Protein sequence: CASSPGTGRTDTQYF.

This clonotype came up a few times. The chain is built from TRBV14 and TRBJ2-2; 10 bases are a match to TRBD2. The CDR3 extends over 15 amino acids. Germline CDR1 and CDR2: SGHDN and FVKESK. Unmatched junction bases numbered 3, after V lost 3 bases and J lost 5 bases. This chain's CDR3 is CASSHSGRRTGELFF. The CDR3 DNA is TGTGCCAGCAGCCATAGCGGGAGGCGGACCGGGGAGCTGTTTTTT.

The chain couples TRBV6-2 or TRBV6-3 to TRBJ2-4; 9 bases fit TRBD2. Trimming removed 4 bases from V and 9 bases from J; junction bases left unmatched: 13. CDR1 is MNHEY and CDR2 is SVGEGT in the germline V gene. This CDR3 is built from 16 residues. The CDR3 DNA follows: TGTGCCAGCAGTTCCCCCACCTATGCGGGAGGGCGCATTCAGTACTTC. Translation: CASSSPTYAGGRIQYF.

Note on this clonotype: With a much larger clone just one base away, this may be a read error. This chain uses TRBV24-1 with TRBJ2-1; D is undetermined. This CDR3 is 18 amino acids long. The germline CDR1 and CDR2 sequences are KGHDR and SFDVKD. Trimming took off 3 bases at V and 4 bases at J, with 21 bases between the two ends. The DNA of the CDR3 is TGTGCCACCAGTGATGTACCGAGCCCCCGAGTGGGATACAATGAGCAGTTCTTC. This codes for CATSDVPSPRVGYNEQFF.

This clonotype was seen a handful of times. The chain employs TRBV19 and TRBJ2-5, with a tentative D call TRBD1 (6 bases). Trimming removed 4 bases at V and 5 bases at J, with 14 bases between. Germline CDR1 reads LNHDA; CDR2 reads SQIVND (reference sequence). This CDR3 region has 14 residues. The CDR3 loop is CASSNDRLGETQYF. CDR3 coding DNA: TGTGCCAGTAGTAACGACAGGCTGGGGGAGACCCAGTACTTC.

There are many counts of this clonotype. This chain uses TRBV30 with TRBJ1-2; D perhaps matches TRBD1 (5 bases). CDR3 length: 14 amino acids. The germline V gene has CDR1 GTSNPN and CDR2 SVGIG (reference sequence). The V end lost 4 bases, the J end lost 1 base, and 13 bases lay between the germline ends. The CDR3 loop reads CAWNFGDYNYGYTF. CDR3 nucleotide sequence: TGTGCCTGGAACTTCGGGGACTATAACTATGGCTACACCTTC.

The sample holds a few counts of this clonotype. The genes are TRBV28 and TRBJ2-1; no reliable D call. Trimming removed 6 bases from V and 7 bases from J, with 10 bases in between. The V gene's germline CDR1 is MDHEN and CDR2 SYDVKM. The CDR3 is 12 residues long. The CDR3 spells CASRGFGNEQFF. In DNA form, the CDR3 reads TGTGCCAGCAGGGGTTTTGGGAATGAGCAGTTCTTC.